Included here is one T cell receptor beta chain sequence, with context. Its cognate antigen is unknown. Germline values: CDR1 MGHRA, CDR2 YSYEKL. The CDR3 length is 19 residues. The junction had 8 bases not matched to a gene; V was cut back by 0 bases and J by 0 bases. This sample was taken from a study of beta chain features in type 1 diabetes. Findings and caveats of the study: There was no resolution here of whether HLA type influences TCRB rearrangement. VDJ junctions from type 1 diabetes patients carried fewer insertions and larger deletions. There was a moderate but significant shortening of TCRB CDR3s in all four CD4+ subsets of Type 1 diabetes patients.

Expressed TCRB transcripts were sequenced after all isolated RNA was converted to cDNA. The method was immunoSEQ multiplex PCR; TCRdb's version includes in-frame clones alone and lacks a portion of them. The sample lists 110,000 to 150,000 clones; roughly 10% were seen once. Sorting gave populations that all exceeded 95% purity. This sequence originates from a woman aged 35 to 49 in good health. Sequenced material: central memory CD4+ T cells from blood. The V call is TRBV4-1, the J call TRBJ2-1; 10 nucleotides line up with TRBD2. CDR3 region: CASSQDRLAGVSSYNEQFF. DNA of the CDR3: TGCGCCAGCAGCCAAGATCGGCTAGCGGGGGTTAGCTCCTACAATGAGCAGTTCTTC.